The 5 T cell receptor beta chains presented below share a single source sample, sequenced in a study of CD8+CD57+ T cells in acquired aplastic anemia. Genomic DNA provided the template from which TCR beta VDJ and CDR3 profiles were obtained. TCRdb re-analysed the reads in MiXCR, keeping a single row per CDR3 protein. The sample consists of approximately 170,000 distinct CDR3 sequences, under 75% of them appearing once. The specimen sequenced was sorted CD4+, CD8+, or CD8+CD57+ T cells (not recorded which) from PBMCs. The receptors come from a human donor in good health.

This clonotype was counted a few times. The chain is built from TRBV20-1 and TRBJ1-5, with 8 bases lining up with TRBD1. This CDR3 region has 15 residues. The junction had 10 bases not matched to a gene; V was cut back by 3 bases and J by 6 bases. Germline values: CDR1 DFQATT, CDR2 SNEGSKA (reference sequence). In nucleotides, the CDR3 is TGCAGTGCTAGTAGACAGGGGAGGGAAGTTCAGCCCCAGCATTTT. Translated: CSASRQGREVQPQHF.

The V call is TRBV7-9, the J call TRBJ1-6, with D possibly TRBD1 on 6 matching bases. The germline V gene has CDR1 SEHNR and CDR2 FQNEAQ (reference sequence). V lost 3 bases and J 16 bases, leaving 28 bases between the germline ends. The CDR3 has 17 residues. The CDR3 region is CASSLDSWVGGPSALHF. Here the CDR3 DNA reads TGTGCCAGCAGCTTGGATTCTTGGGTAGGGGGGCCATCCGCGCTCCACTTT.

The V call is TRBV29-1, the J call TRBJ2-1; 8 bases fit TRBD2. Germline V gene lookup returns CDR1 SQVTM and CDR2 ANQGSEA. The junction had 8 bases not matched to a gene; V was cut back by 4 bases and J by 6 bases. This CDR3 is 14 amino acids long. The DNA for the CDR3 is TGCAGCGTTGCAGGCGGGGGGCCGAGCAATGAGCAGTTCTTC. This gives the protein CSVAGGGPSNEQFF.

The chain joins TRBV20-1 to TRBJ2-4; 12 bases map to TRBD1. The CDR3 covers 13 residues. Germline CDR1 and CDR2: DFQATT and SNEGSKA (reference sequence). Unmatched junction bases numbered 5, after V lost 6 bases and J lost 8 bases. The CDR3 here is CSAGQGALDIQYF. DNA of the CDR3: TGCAGTGCGGGACAGGGGGCCCTTGACATTCAGTACTTC.

Written as DNA, the CDR3 is TGCAGTGCTCGACAACGGACTAGCGGGGAGTGGGAGTCGTTAGAGACCCAGTACTTC. Encoded protein: CSARQRTSGEWESLETQYF. The chain links TRBV20-1 to TRBJ2-5, with 12 bases that match TRBD2. This CDR3 is 19 amino acids long. Germline V gene data show CDR1 as DFQATT and CDR2 as SNEGSKA (reference sequence). V lost 5 bases to trimming and J lost 4 bases; unmatched junction nucleotides: 20.